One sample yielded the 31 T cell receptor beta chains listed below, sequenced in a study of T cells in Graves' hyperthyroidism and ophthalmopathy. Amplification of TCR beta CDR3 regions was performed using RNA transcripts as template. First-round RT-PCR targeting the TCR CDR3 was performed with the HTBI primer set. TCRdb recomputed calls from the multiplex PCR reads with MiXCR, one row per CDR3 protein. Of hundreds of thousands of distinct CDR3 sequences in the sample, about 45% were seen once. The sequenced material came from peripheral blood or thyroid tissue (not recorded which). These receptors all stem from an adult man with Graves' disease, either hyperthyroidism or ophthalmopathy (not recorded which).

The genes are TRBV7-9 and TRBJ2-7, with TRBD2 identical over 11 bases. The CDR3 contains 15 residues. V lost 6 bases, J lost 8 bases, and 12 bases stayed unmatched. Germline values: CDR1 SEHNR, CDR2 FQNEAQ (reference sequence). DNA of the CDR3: TGTGCCAGCAGGCCTACTATGGGACTAGCGGACAAGCAGTACTTC. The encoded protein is CASRPTMGLADKQYF.

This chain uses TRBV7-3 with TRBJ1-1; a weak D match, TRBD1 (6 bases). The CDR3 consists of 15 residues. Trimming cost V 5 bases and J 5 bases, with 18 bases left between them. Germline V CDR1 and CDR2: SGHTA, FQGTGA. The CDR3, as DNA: TGTGCCAGCAGCCCTGAACAGGGTGTCGTTACTGAAGCTTTCTTT. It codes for CASSPEQGVVTEAFF.

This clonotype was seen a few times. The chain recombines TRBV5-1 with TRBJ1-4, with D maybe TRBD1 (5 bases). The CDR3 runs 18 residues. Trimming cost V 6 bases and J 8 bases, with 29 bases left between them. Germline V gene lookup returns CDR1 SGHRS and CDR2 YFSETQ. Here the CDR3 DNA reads TGCGCCAGCACCTCGGCAGGACACTCGGGGCCGTTAGACGAAAAACTGTTTTTT. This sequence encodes CASTSAGHSGPLDEKLFF. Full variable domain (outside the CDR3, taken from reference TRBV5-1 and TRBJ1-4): KAGVTQTPRYLIKTRGQQVTLSCSPISGHRSVSWYQQTPGQGLQFLFEYFSETQRNKGNFPGRFSGRQFSNSRSEMNVSTLELGDSALYLCASTSAGHSGPLDEKLFFGSGTQLSVL.

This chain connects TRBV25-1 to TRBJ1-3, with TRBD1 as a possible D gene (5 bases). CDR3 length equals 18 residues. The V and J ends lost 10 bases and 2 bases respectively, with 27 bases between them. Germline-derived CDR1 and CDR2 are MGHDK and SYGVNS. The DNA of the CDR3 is TGTGCCATCATTTCCCGCCGGGACTCCCAGAGCCCTGGAAACACCATATATTTT. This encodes CAIISRRDSQSPGNTIYF.

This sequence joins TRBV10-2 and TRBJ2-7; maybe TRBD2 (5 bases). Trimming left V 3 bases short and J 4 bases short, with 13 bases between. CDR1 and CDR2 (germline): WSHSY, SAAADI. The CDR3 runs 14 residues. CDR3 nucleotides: TGCGCCAGCAGTGATGGTAGACTATTATACGAGCAGTACTTC. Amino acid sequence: CASSDGRLLYEQYF.

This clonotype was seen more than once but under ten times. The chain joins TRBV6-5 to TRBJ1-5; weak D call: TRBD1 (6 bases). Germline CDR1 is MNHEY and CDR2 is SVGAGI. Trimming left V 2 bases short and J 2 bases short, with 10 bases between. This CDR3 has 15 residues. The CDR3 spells CASSYTGYRNQPQHF. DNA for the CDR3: TGTGCCAGCAGTTACACAGGGTACCGCAATCAGCCCCAGCATTTT.

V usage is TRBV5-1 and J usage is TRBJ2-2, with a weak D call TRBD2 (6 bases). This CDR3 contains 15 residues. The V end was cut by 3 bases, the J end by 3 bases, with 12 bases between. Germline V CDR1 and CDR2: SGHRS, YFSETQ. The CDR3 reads CASSSEGIYTGELFF. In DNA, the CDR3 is TGCGCCAGCAGCTCGGAGGGGATTTACACCGGGGAGCTGTTTTTT.

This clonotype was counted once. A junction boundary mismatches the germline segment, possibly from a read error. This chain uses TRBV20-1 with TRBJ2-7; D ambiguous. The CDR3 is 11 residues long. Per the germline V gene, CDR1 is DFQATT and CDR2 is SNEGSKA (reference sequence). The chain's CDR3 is CSARIVDEQHF. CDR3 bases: TGCAGTGCTAGGATAGTCGACGAGCAGCACTTC.

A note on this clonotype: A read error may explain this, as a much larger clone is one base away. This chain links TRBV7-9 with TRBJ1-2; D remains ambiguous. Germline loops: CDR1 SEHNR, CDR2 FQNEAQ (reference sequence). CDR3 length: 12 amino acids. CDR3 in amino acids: CASSLSGGGCTF. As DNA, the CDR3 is TGTGCCAGCAGCTTGAGTGGTGGTGGCTGCACCTTC. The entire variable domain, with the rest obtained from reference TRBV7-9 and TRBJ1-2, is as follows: DTGVSQNPRHKITKRGQNVTFRCDPISEHNRLYWYRQTLGQGPEFLTYFQNEAQLEKSRLLSDRFSAERPKGSFSTLEIQRTEQGDSAMYLCASSLSGGGCTFGSGTRLTVV.

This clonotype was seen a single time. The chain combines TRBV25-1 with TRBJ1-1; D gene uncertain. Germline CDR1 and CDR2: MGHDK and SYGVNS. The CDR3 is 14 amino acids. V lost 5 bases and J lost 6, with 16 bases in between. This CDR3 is CASSLNRISAEAFF. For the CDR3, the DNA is TGTGCCAGCAGTTTAAATCGGATATCTGCTGAAGCTTTCTTT.

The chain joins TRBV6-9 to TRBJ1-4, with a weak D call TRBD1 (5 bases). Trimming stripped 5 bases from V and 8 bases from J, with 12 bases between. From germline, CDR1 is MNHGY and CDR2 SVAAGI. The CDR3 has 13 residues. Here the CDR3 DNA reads TGTGCCAGCAGTCCCCGTTCAGGGGAAAAACTGTTTTTT. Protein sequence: CASSPRSGEKLFF.

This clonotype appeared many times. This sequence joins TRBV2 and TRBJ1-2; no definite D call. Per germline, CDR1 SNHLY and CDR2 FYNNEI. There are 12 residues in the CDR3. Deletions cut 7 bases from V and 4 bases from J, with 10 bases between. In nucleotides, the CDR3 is TGTGCCAGCACGCGGCAAATCTATGGCTACACCTTC. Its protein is CASTRQIYGYTF.

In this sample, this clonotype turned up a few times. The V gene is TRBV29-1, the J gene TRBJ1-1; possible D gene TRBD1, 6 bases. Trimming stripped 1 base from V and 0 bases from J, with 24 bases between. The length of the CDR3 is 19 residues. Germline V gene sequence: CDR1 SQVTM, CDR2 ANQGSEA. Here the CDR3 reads CSVEGILGEGRGLNTEAFF. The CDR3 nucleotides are TGCAGCGTTGAAGGGATACTGGGGGAGGGCAGGGGCCTGAACACTGAAGCTTTCTTT.

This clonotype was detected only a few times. CDR3 protein: CASRTATERPQHF. The CDR3 nucleotides read TGTGCCAGCAGAACCGCAACGGAAAGGCCCCAGCATTTT. This chain connects TRBV24-1 to TRBJ1-5; D gene uncertain. Per the germline V gene, CDR1 is KGHDR and CDR2 is SFDVKD. This CDR3 contains 13 residues. V was cut by 11 bases and J by 9 bases, with 19 bases left in between.

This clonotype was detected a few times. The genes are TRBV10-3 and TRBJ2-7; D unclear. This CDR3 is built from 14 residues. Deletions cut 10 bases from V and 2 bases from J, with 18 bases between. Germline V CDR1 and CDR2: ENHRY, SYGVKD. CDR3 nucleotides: TGTGCCAGCACGCCCGTGGCCGAAACCTACGAGCAGTACTTC. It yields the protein CASTPVAETYEQYF.

In nucleotides, the CDR3 is TGTGCCACCAGCAGAGGGAGGGGTACCGGGCAGCCCCAGCATTTT. Amino acids: CATSRGRGTGQPQHF. The V gene is TRBV15, the J gene TRBJ1-5, with D perhaps TRBD1 (5 bases). Trimming took 1 base from V and 7 from J, leaving 14 bases between them. This CDR3 region has 15 residues. CDR1 is LNHNV and CDR2 is YYDKDF in the germline V gene (reference sequence).

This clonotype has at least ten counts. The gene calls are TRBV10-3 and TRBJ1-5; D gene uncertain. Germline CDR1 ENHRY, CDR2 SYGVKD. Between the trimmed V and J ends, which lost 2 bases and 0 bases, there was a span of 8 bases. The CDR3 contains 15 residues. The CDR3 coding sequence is TGTGCCATCAGTGAGACCGGTTATAGCAATCAGCCCCAGCATTTT. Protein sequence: CAISETGYSNQPQHF.

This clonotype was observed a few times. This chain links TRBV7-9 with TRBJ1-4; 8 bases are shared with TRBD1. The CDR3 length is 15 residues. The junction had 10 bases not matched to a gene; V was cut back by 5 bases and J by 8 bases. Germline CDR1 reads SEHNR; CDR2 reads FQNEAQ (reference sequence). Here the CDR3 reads CASSPDRGGSEKLFF. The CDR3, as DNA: TGTGCCAGCAGCCCCGACAGGGGTGGGAGCGAAAAACTGTTTTTT.

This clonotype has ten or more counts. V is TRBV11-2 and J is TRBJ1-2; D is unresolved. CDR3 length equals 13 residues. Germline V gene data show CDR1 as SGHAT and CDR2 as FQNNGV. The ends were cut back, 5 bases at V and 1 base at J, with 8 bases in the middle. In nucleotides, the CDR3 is TGTGCCAGCAGCCTCAAGGGTAACTATGGCTACACCTTC. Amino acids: CASSLKGNYGYTF.

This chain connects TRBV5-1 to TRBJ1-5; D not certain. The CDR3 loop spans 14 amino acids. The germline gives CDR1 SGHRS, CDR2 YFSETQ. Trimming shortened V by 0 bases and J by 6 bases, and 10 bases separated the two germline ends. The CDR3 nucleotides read TGCGCCAGCAGCTTGGTAGCCGGCAGTCAGCCCCAGCATTTT. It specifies CASSLVAGSQPQHF.

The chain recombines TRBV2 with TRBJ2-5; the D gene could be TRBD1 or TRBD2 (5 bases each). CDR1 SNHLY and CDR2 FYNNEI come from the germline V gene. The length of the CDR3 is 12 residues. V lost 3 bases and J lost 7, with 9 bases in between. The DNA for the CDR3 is TGTGCCAGCAGTGAGGGGGTGGGGACCCAGTACTTC. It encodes CASSEGVGTQYF. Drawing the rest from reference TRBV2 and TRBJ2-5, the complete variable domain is EPEVTQTPSHQVTQMGQEVILRCVPISNHLYFYWYRQILGQKVEFLVSFYNNEISEKSEIFDDQFSVERPDGSNFTLKIRSTKLEDSAMYFCASSEGVGTQYFGPGTRLLVL.

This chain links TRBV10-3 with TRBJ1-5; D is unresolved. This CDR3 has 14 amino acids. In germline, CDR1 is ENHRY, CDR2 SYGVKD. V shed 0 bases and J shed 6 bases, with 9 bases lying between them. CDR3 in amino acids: CAISESGLSQPQHF. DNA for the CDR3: TGTGCCATCAGTGAGTCAGGGCTTAGTCAGCCCCAGCATTTT.

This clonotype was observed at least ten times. For the CDR3, the DNA is TGCAGCGTTGAATACGAAAAACTGTTTTTT. This translates into CSVEYEKLFF. V gene TRBV29-1 combines with J gene TRBJ1-4; the D is unclear. The CDR3 has 10 amino acids. CDR1 is SQVTM and CDR2 is ANQGSEA in the germline V gene. The V and J ends lost 2 bases and 8 bases respectively, with 3 bases between them.

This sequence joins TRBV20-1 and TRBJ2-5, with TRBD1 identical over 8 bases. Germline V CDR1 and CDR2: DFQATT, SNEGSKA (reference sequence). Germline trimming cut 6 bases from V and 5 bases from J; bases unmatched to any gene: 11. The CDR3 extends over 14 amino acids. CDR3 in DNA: TGCAGTGCCAGGGGGCAGACGTTCAGGGAGACCCAGTACTTC. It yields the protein CSARGQTFRETQYF.

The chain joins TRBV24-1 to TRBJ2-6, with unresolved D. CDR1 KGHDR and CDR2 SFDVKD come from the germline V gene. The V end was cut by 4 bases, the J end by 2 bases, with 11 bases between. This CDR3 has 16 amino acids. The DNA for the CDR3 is TGTGCCACCAGTGAAGGAGCGAGAACTGGGGCCAACGTCCTGACTTTC. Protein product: CATSEGARTGANVLTF.

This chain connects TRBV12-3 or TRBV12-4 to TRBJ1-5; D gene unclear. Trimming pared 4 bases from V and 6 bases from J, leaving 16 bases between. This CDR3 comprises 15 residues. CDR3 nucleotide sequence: TGTGCCAGCAGTTACAATGCAGGATTGGGTCAGCCCCAGCATTTT. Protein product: CASSYNAGLGQPQHF.

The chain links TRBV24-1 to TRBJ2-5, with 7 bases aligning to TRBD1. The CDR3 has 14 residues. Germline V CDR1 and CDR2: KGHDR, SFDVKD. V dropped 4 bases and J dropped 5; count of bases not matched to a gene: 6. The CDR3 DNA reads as TGTGCCACCAGTGACCCCGGGACAGCCGAGACCCAGTACTTC. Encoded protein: CATSDPGTAETQYF.

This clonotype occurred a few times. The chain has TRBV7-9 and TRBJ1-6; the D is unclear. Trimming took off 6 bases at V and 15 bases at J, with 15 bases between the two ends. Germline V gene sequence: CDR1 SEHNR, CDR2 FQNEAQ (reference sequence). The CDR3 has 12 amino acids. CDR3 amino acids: CASSSGSMGLHF. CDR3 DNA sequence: TGTGCCAGCAGTTCGGGGTCCATGGGCCTCCACTTT.

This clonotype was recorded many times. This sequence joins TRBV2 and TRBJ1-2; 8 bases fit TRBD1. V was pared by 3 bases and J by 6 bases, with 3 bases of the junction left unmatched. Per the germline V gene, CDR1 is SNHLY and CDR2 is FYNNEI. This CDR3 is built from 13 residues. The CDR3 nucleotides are TGTGCCAGCAGTGACGAGACAGGGGATGGCTACACCTTC. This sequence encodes CASSDETGDGYTF.

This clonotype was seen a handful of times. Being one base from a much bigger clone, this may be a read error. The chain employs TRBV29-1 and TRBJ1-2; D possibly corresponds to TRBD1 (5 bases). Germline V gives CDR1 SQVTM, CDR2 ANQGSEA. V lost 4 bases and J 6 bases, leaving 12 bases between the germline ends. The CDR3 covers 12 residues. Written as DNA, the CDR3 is TGCAGCGTTGCAGGGTTTCAGCATGGCTACACCTTC. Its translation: CSVAGFQHGYTF.

In DNA form, the CDR3 reads TGTGCCAGCAAACCCCCCTCTGGACAGGGCGGAAATCAGCCCCAGCATTTT. Protein: CASKPPSGQGGNQPQHF. This chain joins TRBV2 and TRBJ1-5, with 8 bases that match TRBD1. Germline loops: CDR1 SNHLY, CDR2 FYNNEI. V dropped 7 bases and J dropped 4; count of bases not matched to a gene: 15. The CDR3 loop spans 17 amino acids.